A selection of T cell receptor beta chains follows, all from one sample in a study of response to subunit inactivated influenza vaccine. TCRdb fed the RT-PCR reads into MiXCR, producing one record per CDR3 protein. The sample has approximately 500,000 distinct CDR3 sequences; around 15% are singletons. The starting material was PBMCs from blood, obtained approximately 12 days after vaccination. The receptors were gathered from a man aged 50 or older who received an inactivated influenza vaccine. Each CDR3 is given with its conserved first and last residue. A D gene is named only where the DNA matches it firmly. Clone size is shown for a subset of rows, as once, few, many or a class of expanded clone.

>many|TRBJ1-5|NA|TRBV19
CASSIGNQPQHF
TGTGCCAGTAGTATTGGCAATCAGCCCCAGCATTTT
>many|TRBJ1-5|NA|TRBV7-2
CASSASGLNNQPQHF
TGTGCCAGCAGCGCCTCTGGACTGAACAATCAGCCCCAGCATTTT
>few|TRBJ1-4|NA|TRBV25-1
CASSEFGNTKNEKLFF
TGTGCCAGCAGTGAATTTGGGAACACGAAAAATGAAAAACTGTTTTTT
>few|TRBJ2-2|TRBD1|TRBV7-9
CASTWGTGGTGELFF
TGTGCCAGCACCTGGGGGACAGGGGGCACCGGGGAGCTGTTTTTT
>few|TRBJ1-6|NA|TRBV28
CASSFRQLNSPLHF
TGTGCCAGCAGTTTTCGACAGCTAAATTCACCCCTCCACTTT
>few|TRBJ2-1|TRBD2|TRBV7-2
CASRFGSGGYNEQFF
TGTGCCAGCAGGTTTGGTAGCGGGGGCTACAATGAGCAGTTCTTC
>few|TRBJ1-1|NA|TRBV18
CASSPNRNTEAFF
TGTGCCAGCTCACCCAACAGGAACACTGAAGCTTTCTTT
>once|TRBJ2-4|NA|TRBV28
CATRLQAKNIQYF
TGTGCCACCAGGCTGCAAGCCAAAAACATTCAGTACTTC
>NA|TRBJ2-5|NA|TRBV5-1
CASSFGATVQETQYF
TGCGCCAGCAGCTTTGGCGCGACAGTCCAAGAGACCCAGTACTTC
>many|TRBJ1-1|NA|TRBV29-1
CSVNTGTVNTEAFF
TGCAGCGTTAACACCGGGACGGTGAACACTGAAGCTTTCTTT
>many|TRBJ2-7|TRBD1|TRBV7-2
CASSLYIETGIPEQYF
TGTGCCAGCAGCTTATATATCGAGACAGGGATTCCCGAGCAGTACTTC
>NA|TRBJ1-5|NA|TRBV6-2/TRBV6-3
CASSFQGLSNQPQHF
TGTGCCAGCAGTTTCCAGGGATTGAGCAATCAGCCCCAGCATTTT